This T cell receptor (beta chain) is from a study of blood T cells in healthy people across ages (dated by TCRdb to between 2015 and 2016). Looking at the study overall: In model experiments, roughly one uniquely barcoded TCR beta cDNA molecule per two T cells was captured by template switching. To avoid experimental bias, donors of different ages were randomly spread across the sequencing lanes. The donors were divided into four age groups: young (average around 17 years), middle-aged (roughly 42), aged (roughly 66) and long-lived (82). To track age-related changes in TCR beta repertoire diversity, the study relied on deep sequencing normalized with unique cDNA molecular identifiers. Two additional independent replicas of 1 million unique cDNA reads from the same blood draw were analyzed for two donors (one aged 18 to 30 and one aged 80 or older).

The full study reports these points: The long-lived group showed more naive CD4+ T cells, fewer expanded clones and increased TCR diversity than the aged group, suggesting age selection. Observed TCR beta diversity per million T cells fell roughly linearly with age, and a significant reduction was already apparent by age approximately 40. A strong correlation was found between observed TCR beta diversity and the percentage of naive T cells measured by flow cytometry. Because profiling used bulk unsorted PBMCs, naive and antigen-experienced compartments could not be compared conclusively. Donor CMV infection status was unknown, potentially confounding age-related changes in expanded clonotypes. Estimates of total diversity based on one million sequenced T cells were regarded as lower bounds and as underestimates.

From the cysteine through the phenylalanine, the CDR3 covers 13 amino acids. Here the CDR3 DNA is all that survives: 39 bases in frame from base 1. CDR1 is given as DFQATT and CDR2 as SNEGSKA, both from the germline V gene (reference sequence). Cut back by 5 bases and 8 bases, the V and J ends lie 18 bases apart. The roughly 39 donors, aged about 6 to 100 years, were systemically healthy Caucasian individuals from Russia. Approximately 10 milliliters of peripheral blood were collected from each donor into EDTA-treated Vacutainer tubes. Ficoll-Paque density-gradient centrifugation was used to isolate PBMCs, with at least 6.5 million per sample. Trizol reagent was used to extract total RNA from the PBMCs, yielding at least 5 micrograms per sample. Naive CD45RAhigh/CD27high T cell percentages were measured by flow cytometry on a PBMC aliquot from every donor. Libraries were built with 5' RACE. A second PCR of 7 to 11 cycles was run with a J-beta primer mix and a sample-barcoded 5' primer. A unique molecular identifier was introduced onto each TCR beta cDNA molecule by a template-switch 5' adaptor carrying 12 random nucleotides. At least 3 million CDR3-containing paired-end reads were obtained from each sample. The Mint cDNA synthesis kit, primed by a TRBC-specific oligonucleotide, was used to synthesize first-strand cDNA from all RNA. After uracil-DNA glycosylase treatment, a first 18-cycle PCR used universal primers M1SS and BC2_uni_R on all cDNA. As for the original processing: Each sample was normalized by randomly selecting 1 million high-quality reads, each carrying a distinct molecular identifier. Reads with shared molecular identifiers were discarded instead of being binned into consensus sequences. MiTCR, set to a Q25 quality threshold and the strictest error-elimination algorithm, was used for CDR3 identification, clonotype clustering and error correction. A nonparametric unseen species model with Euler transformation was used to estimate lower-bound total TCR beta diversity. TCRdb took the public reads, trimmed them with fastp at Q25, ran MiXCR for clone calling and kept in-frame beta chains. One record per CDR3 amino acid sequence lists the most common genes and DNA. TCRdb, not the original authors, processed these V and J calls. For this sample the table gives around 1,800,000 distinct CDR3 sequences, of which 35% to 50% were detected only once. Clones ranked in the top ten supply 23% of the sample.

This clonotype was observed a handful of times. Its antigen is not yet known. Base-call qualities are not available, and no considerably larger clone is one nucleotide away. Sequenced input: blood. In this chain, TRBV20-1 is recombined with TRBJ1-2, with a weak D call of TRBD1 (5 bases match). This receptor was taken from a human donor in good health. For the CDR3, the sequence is CSAPTGRDGGYTF. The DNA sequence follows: TGCAGTGCTCCCACTGGTCGGGACGGAGGCTACACCTTC.